This T cell receptor beta chain came from a study of PD-L1 blockade in urothelial cancer (dated by TCRdb to 2016 to 2017). Regarding the complete study: Every patient began therapy at some point between 2013 and 2015 and was given atezolizumab 1,200 mg intravenously every 3 weeks. Blood samples were analyzed at 3 weeks after treatment start (second dose) and at 6 weeks after treatment start. Durable clinical benefit was defined as progression-free survival longer than 6 months, and TCR features were also tested against progression-free and overall survival. In the same patients, whole exome sequencing and RNA sequencing of pretreatment tumors were performed in addition to TCR sequencing. About 90% of the 29 patients were identified as males with urothelial cancer of bladder origin, and a prior smoking history was reported by 18 of 29 patients. Pretreatment blood TCR-seq was available for about 27 patients, at least one posttreatment blood collection was obtained for 25 or so patients, and tumor TCR-seq was available for 25 or so patients. Durable clinical benefit was achieved by nine patients and was not achieved by 20 patients. The study, an exploratory multi-omic analysis, examined somatic, immune and clinical correlates of response to PD-L1 blockade with atezolizumab in urothelial cancer. A median of 141,255 T cells and 83,000 or so unique TCRs was obtained from blood samples, and a median clonality of approximately 0.08 was observed. TCR sequencing covered pretreatment tumor samples and matched, serially collected peripheral blood taken before and after atezolizumab treatment. An ECOG performance status of 0 or 1 was recorded for the patients, and 0 to 3 prior chemotherapy regimens had been received by the patients.

In regard to this clone: Its cognate antigen has yet to be identified. Base qualities are missing; no much larger clone stands one base away.

What this sample's time point label stands for: peripheral blood 6 weeks after treatment start. A cohort of approximately 31 patients with locally advanced or metastatic urothelial carcinoma, treated at Memorial Sloan Kettering on a trial protocol, was included. Peripheral blood mononuclear cells were collected pretreatment and during treatment, with between 1 and 8 total time points obtained per patient. The Qiagen DNeasy Blood extraction kit was used to purify genomic DNA from total PBMCs and tumor samples. Collected pretreatment and during treatment, PBMCs were isolated and stored as previously described. Each PCR received spiked-in synthetic TCR analog templates so that absolute template abundance could be estimated from read counts. Using the immunoSEQ assay, TCRbeta CDR3 regions were amplified from genomic DNA with bias-controlled V and J gene primers. Rearranged TCRbeta segments were sequenced at approximately 20X coverage. From the authors' description of their analysis: Sequencing errors were corrected by clustering, and CDR3s were annotated against IMGT so that V, D and J genes could be assigned. Downstream analyses used only productive TCRbeta rearrangements and left out out-of-frame or stop-codon sequences. Clonality was computed as one minus Shannon entropy normalized by the log of the number of unique productive sequences. Fisher's exact test with Benjamini-Hochberg correction, at a threshold of adjusted p below 0.01, was used to find clones that differed between time points or between blood and tumor. Not all clones reach the TCRdb copy of this immuneACCESS table, which keeps in-frame sequences only. Checked studies attribute under half of the gap to unresolved V genes and leave the rest unexplained. V, J and clone size derive from that table, while D and trimming were established from the DNA sequence. Counted in this sample were approximately 79,000 clones; roughly 90% of them appeared once. About 0.91% of the sample belongs to the ten largest clones.

Points the paper makes about the study in general: Because of the small sample size (n ≈ 31) and the many exploratory analyses performed, the results are intended to be regarded as hypothesis-generating. Among patients with durable benefit, tumor-associated TCR clones showed greater expansion in peripheral blood 3 weeks after treatment started (n ≈ 23, p = 0.022). A pretreatment peripheral blood TCR clonality below the median was linked to improved progression-free and overall survival.

Sequences LNHDA (CDR1) and SQIVND (CDR2) are obtained from the germline V gene (reference sequence). Between the V and J ends, shortened by 1 base and 0 bases respectively, the junction contains 7 bases. From the cysteine through the phenylalanine, the CDR3 covers 15 amino acids. The read is trimmed to its CDR3 DNA, 45 bases read in frame from base 1. The receptor's source is an elderly woman with urothelial cancer. The chain couples TRBV19 to TRBJ1-5; the D segment could be TRBD1, given 6 matching bases. Source: PBMCs, taken around atezolizumab (anti-PD-L1) treatment. The CDR3 corresponds to CASSIVGGSNQPQHF. The DNA is as follows: TGTGCCAGTAGTATAGTAGGGGGTAGCAATCAGCCCCAGCATTTT.